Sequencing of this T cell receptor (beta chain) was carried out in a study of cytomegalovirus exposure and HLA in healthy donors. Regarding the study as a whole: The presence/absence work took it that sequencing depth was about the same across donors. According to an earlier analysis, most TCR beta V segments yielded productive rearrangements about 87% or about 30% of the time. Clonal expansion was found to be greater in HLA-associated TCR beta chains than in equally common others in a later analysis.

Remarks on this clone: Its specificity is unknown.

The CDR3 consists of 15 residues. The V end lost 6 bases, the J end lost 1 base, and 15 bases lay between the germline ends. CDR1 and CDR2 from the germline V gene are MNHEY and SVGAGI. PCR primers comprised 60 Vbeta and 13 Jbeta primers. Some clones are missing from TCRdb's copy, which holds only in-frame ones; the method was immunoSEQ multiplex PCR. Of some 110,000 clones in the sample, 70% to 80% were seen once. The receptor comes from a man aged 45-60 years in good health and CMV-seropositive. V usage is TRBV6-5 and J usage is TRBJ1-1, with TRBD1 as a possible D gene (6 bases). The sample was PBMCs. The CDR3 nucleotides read TGTGCCAGCAGAACTCCGGACAGCCGGAACACTGAAGCTTTCTTT. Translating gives CASRTPDSRNTEAFF.